Listed below are T cell receptor beta chains from one sample, sequenced in a study of blood T cell repertoires in COVID-19. Sequencing used immunoSEQ multiplex PCR; TCRdb keeps in-frame clones, though not all of them. The sample contains 200,000 or so clones, approximately 86% of which appear only once. The sequenced sample was peripheral blood. These receptor sequences come from a man in his 60s with acute or convalescent COVID-19. Both conserved end residues are part of each CDR3. A D gene is named only where the DNA matches it firmly. Clone size is shown for a subset of rows, as once, few, many or a class of expanded clone.

abundance: once
j_gene: TRBJ1-5
v_gene: TRBV6-5
d_gene: NA
CDR3aa: CASRHTGNGDQPQHF
CDR3nt: TGTGCCAGCAGGCATACAGGGAATGGAGATCAGCCCCAGCATTTT

abundance: NA
j_gene: TRBJ2-7
v_gene: TRBV6-5
d_gene: NA
CDR3aa: CASSYSGSLSYEQYF
CDR3nt: TGTGCCAGCAGTTACTCGGGCAGCCTTTCCTACGAGCAGTACTTC

abundance: NA
j_gene: TRBJ1-5
v_gene: TRBV19
d_gene: NA
CDR3aa: CASSPPHHPNLHRASNQPQHF
CDR3nt: TGTGCCAGTAGTCCCCCGCACCACCCAAACCTCCACAGGGCTAGCAATCAGCCCCAGCATTTT

abundance: NA
j_gene: TRBJ2-5
v_gene: TRBV4-1
d_gene: TRBD1
CDR3aa: CASSQDMGQATQYF
CDR3nt: TGCGCCAGCAGCCAAGACATGGGACAGGCTACCCAGTACTTC

abundance: NA
j_gene: TRBJ1-3
v_gene: TRBV5-1
d_gene: TRBD1
CDR3aa: CASSLDGQGGGNTIYF
CDR3nt: TGCGCCAGCAGCTTGGATGGACAGGGGGGCGGAAACACCATATATTTT

abundance: NA
j_gene: TRBJ2-5
v_gene: TRBV15
d_gene: NA
CDR3aa: CATSSLLALGTQYF
CDR3nt: TGTGCCACCAGCAGCTTACTAGCCCTAGGGACCCAGTACTTC

abundance: once
j_gene: TRBJ2-7
v_gene: TRBV5-4
d_gene: TRBD2
CDR3aa: CASSLDGGAYEQYF
CDR3nt: TGTGCCAGCAGCTTGGACGGGGGGGCCTACGAGCAGTACTTC

abundance: once
j_gene: TRBJ2-5
v_gene: TRBV5-1
d_gene: TRBD2
CDR3aa: CASSLTSGAGETQYF
CDR3nt: TGCGCCAGCAGCTTGACTAGCGGGGCTGGTGAGACCCAGTACTTC

abundance: NA
j_gene: TRBJ2-6
v_gene: TRBV6-4
d_gene: NA
CDR3aa: CASSPSREANVLTF
CDR3nt: TGTGCCAGCAGCCCTTCCCGGGAAGCCAACGTCCTGACTTTC

abundance: NA
j_gene: TRBJ2-5
v_gene: TRBV2
d_gene: TRBD2
CDR3aa: CASSAGLRGEGEETQYF
CDR3nt: TGTGCCAGCAGCGCCGGTTTGCGGGGGGAAGGGGAAGAGACCCAGTACTTC

abundance: NA
j_gene: TRBJ2-7
v_gene: TRBV19
d_gene: NA
CDR3aa: CASSARGRFKGHEQYF
CDR3nt: TGTGCCAGTAGTGCCAGGGGAAGGTTTAAGGGCCACGAGCAGTACTTC

abundance: NA
j_gene: TRBJ2-6
v_gene: TRBV5-4
d_gene: TRBD1
CDR3aa: CASSYGQGSAGANVLTF
CDR3nt: TGTGCCAGCAGCTATGGACAGGGCTCGGCTGGGGCCAACGTCCTGACTTTC

abundance: NA
j_gene: TRBJ2-1
v_gene: TRBV10-1
d_gene: NA
CDR3aa: CASLPMAVYNEQFF
CDR3nt: TGCGCCAGCCTCCCCATGGCGGTATACAATGAGCAGTTCTTC

abundance: NA
j_gene: TRBJ2-1
v_gene: TRBV18
d_gene: TRBD1
CDR3aa: CASSPDRLPGEQFF
CDR3nt: TGTGCCAGCTCACCGGACAGGTTACCCGGGGAGCAGTTCTTC

abundance: few
j_gene: TRBJ1-3
v_gene: TRBV6-1
d_gene: NA
CDR3aa: CASMRGAGGNTIYF
CDR3nt: TGTGCCAGCATGCGGGGGGCAGGTGGAAACACCATATATTTT

abundance: NA
j_gene: TRBJ2-6
v_gene: TRBV19
d_gene: NA
CDR3aa: CASTPRQSLSGANVLTF
CDR3nt: TGTGCCAGTACCCCGAGACAGAGTCTCTCTGGGGCCAACGTCCTGACTTTC

abundance: NA
j_gene: TRBJ1-5
v_gene: TRBV3-1/TRBV3-2
d_gene: NA
CDR3aa: CASSQGLNQPQHF
CDR3nt: TGTGCCAGCAGCCAAGGGCTTAATCAGCCCCAGCATTTT

abundance: NA
j_gene: TRBJ2-1
v_gene: TRBV5-4
d_gene: TRBD2
CDR3aa: CASSAGGRDEQFF
CDR3nt: TGTGCCAGCAGCGCGGGGGGGCGGGATGAGCAGTTCTTC

abundance: NA
j_gene: TRBJ1-6
v_gene: TRBV11-3
d_gene: TRBD1
CDR3aa: CASSPALTGLFSSPLHF
CDR3nt: TGTGCCAGCAGCCCTGCCCTGACAGGGTTGTTTAGTTCACCCCTCCACTTT

abundance: NA
j_gene: TRBJ1-5
v_gene: TRBV2
d_gene: NA
CDR3aa: CASSEAPATGLGNQPQHF
CDR3nt: TGTGCCAGCAGTGAAGCTCCCGCTACAGGGTTGGGCAATCAGCCCCAGCATTTT

abundance: many
j_gene: TRBJ2-1
v_gene: TRBV4-2
d_gene: TRBD2
CDR3aa: CASSQAPGGGAGNEQFF
CDR3nt: TGTGCCAGCAGCCAAGCCCCTGGCGGGGGGGCGGGAAATGAGCAGTTCTTC

abundance: NA
j_gene: TRBJ1-5
v_gene: TRBV27
d_gene: NA
CDR3aa: CASSRGGVHQPQHF
CDR3nt: TGTGCCAGCAGCCGAGGGGGGGTTCATCAGCCCCAGCATTTT

abundance: NA
j_gene: TRBJ1-5
v_gene: TRBV28
d_gene: TRBD1
CDR3aa: CASRPGTGVLAQHF
CDR3nt: TGTGCCAGCAGACCCGGGACAGGGGTTTTAGCCCAGCATTTT

abundance: NA
j_gene: TRBJ1-2
v_gene: TRBV13
d_gene: NA
CDR3aa: CASSPLTLLEFPGGYTF
CDR3nt: TGTGCCAGCAGCCCGCTTACCCTTCTGGAGTTCCCGGGGGGCTACACCTTC

abundance: NA
j_gene: TRBJ2-7
v_gene: TRBV5-1
d_gene: NA
CDR3aa: CASSSKVELYF
CDR3nt: TGCGCCAGCAGCTCGAAGGTGGAGTTATACTTC

abundance: NA
j_gene: TRBJ1-1
v_gene: TRBV6-1
d_gene: NA
CDR3aa: CASSELPLSQNTEAFF
CDR3nt: TGTGCCAGCAGTGAACTCCCCCTAAGCCAGAACACTGAAGCTTTCTTT

abundance: NA
j_gene: TRBJ2-3
v_gene: TRBV4-3
d_gene: TRBD2
CDR3aa: CASSLAGGPTDTQYF
CDR3nt: TGCGCCAGCAGCCTCGCGGGGGGGCCGACAGATACGCAGTATTTT

abundance: NA
j_gene: TRBJ2-2
v_gene: TRBV5-1
d_gene: TRBD1
CDR3aa: CASSGDRGRPGELFF
CDR3nt: TGCGCCAGCAGCGGGGACAGGGGGCGCCCCGGGGAGCTGTTTTTT

abundance: NA
j_gene: TRBJ2-1
v_gene: TRBV25-1
d_gene: NA
CDR3aa: CASAQGVYNEQFF
CDR3nt: TGTGCCAGTGCTCAGGGTGTCTACAATGAGCAGTTCTTC

abundance: NA
j_gene: TRBJ2-7
v_gene: TRBV19
d_gene: NA
CDR3aa: CASSAGDYEQYF
CDR3nt: TGTGCCAGTAGCGCAGGGGATTACGAGCAGTACTTC

abundance: NA
j_gene: TRBJ1-1
v_gene: TRBV5-1
d_gene: NA
CDR3aa: CASSSREDAEAFF
CDR3nt: TGCGCCAGCAGCTCCAGGGAGGACGCTGAAGCTTTCTTT

abundance: NA
j_gene: TRBJ1-5
v_gene: TRBV30
d_gene: NA
CDR3aa: CAWSEQGAQPQHF
CDR3nt: TGTGCCTGGAGTGAACAGGGCGCTCAGCCCCAGCATTTT

abundance: NA
j_gene: TRBJ2-1
v_gene: TRBV18
d_gene: NA
CDR3aa: CASSVTSRGSEQFF
CDR3nt: TGTGCCAGCTCAGTTACATCAAGGGGGTCTGAGCAGTTCTTC

abundance: NA
j_gene: TRBJ1-2
v_gene: TRBV6-1
d_gene: NA
CDR3aa: CASSEGWGVSYTF
CDR3nt: TGTGCCAGCAGTGAAGGATGGGGGGTCTCCTACACCTTC

abundance: NA
j_gene: TRBJ1-3
v_gene: TRBV7-2
d_gene: NA
CDR3aa: CASSLATGLSGNTIYF
CDR3nt: TGTGCCAGCAGCTTAGCGACAGGCCTCTCTGGAAACACCATATATTTT

abundance: NA
j_gene: TRBJ1-4
v_gene: TRBV5-1
d_gene: TRBD1
CDR3aa: CASSLPTGQGNEKLFF
CDR3nt: TGCGCCAGCAGCTTACCCACGGGACAGGGGAATGAAAAACTGTTTTTT

abundance: few
j_gene: TRBJ2-1
v_gene: TRBV10-2
d_gene: NA
CDR3aa: CASLDSHNEQFF
CDR3nt: TGCGCCAGCCTTGACTCCCACAATGAGCAGTTCTTC

abundance: NA
j_gene: TRBJ1-2
v_gene: TRBV6-4
d_gene: NA
CDR3aa: CASSESGDYGYTF
CDR3nt: TGTGCCAGCAGTGAATCGGGTGACTATGGCTACACCTTC